The 15 T cell receptor beta chains below all came from one sample that was sequenced in a study of blood T cell repertoires in COVID-19. The assay was immunoSEQ multiplex PCR, and TCRdb's table has in-frame clones only and misses some. The profile shows about 68,000 clones, almost 85% of them singletons. Sequencing input: peripheral blood. The receptor set was obtained from a man in his forties or fifties with active COVID-19.

A few counts support this clone. The chain couples TRBV27 to TRBJ2-7; 7 bases are shared with TRBD1. The CDR3 is 15 amino acids. V lost 3 bases and J lost 2; bases outside the gene matches: 7. Germline CDR1 MNHEY, CDR2 SMNVEV (reference sequence). This CDR3 reads CASSFLDRYTYEQYF. CDR3 DNA: TGTGCCAGCAGTTTCTTGGACAGGTACACCTACGAGCAGTACTTC.

The chain recombines TRBV25-1 with TRBJ1-4; 7 bases agree with TRBD1. Germline V gene lookup returns CDR1 MGHDK and CDR2 SYGVNS. The CDR3 is 16 residues long. The trim removed 5 bases at V and 5 bases at J, leaving 11 bases unmatched. This CDR3 reads CASSSRPGQPNEKLFF. The CDR3 nucleotides are TGTGCCAGCAGTTCACGTCCGGGACAGCCCAATGAAAAACTGTTTTTT.

The genes are TRBV9 and TRBJ2-5; possibly TRBD2 for D (5 bases). The CDR3 is 14 residues long. The germline V and J ends were trimmed by 0 bases and 0 bases, with 6 bases remaining between them. The V gene's germline CDR1 is SGDLS and CDR2 YYNGEE. The CDR3 DNA sequence: TGTGCCAGCAGCGTAGGCGGGTACCAAGAGACCCAGTACTTC. Amino acids: CASSVGGYQETQYF.

This clone showed up just once. This chain connects TRBV12-5 to TRBJ2-5; D perhaps matches TRBD1 (6 bases). The length of the CDR3 is 13 residues. Trimming took 6 bases from V and 3 from J, leaving 11 bases between them. The V gene's germline CDR1 is LGHNT and CDR2 FRNRAP. CDR3 loop: CASGPDSEETQYF. The CDR3 bases are TGTGCTAGTGGCCCGGACAGCGAAGAGACCCAGTACTTC.

The CDR3 is CASSPKETSGYQETQYF. In nucleotides, the CDR3 is TGTGCCAGCAGCCCAAAGGAGACTAGCGGGTACCAAGAGACCCAGTACTTC. The rearrangement uses TRBV7-8 and TRBJ2-5; 10 nucleotides agree with TRBD2. Germline CDR1 SGHVS, CDR2 FQNEAQ. The V and J ends lost 5 bases and 0 bases, in that order; junction bases with no gene match: 9. The CDR3 covers 17 residues.

This clone has ten or more counts. The chain couples TRBV7-9 to TRBJ2-7, with TRBD1 as a possible D gene (7 bases). Trimming removed 4 bases at V and 6 bases at J, with 10 bases between. The CDR3 is 12 amino acids. CDR1 and CDR2 (germline): SEHNR, FQNEAQ (reference sequence). The CDR3 DNA is TGTGCCAGCAGCTCGCAGGGGGGCGAGCAGTACTTC. Protein product: CASSSQGGEQYF.

In the case of this clone: Other DNA sequences in this sample translate to the same CDR3. V gene TRBV3-1 (or the pseudogene TRBV3-2) combines with J gene TRBJ1-5; D ambiguous. This CDR3 region has 12 residues. The V end was cut by 1 base, the J end by 7 bases, with 5 bases between. Germline loops: CDR1 LGHDT, CDR2 YNNKEL (reference sequence). Written as DNA, the CDR3 is TGTGCCAGCAGCCAAGTGGGCCAGCCCCAGCATTTT. Translation: CASSQVGQPQHF.

This clone showed up just a few times. The genes are TRBV12-5 and TRBJ2-7; D may be TRBD2 (6 bases). With 2 bases removed from V and 6 bases from J, the gap between germline ends came to 11 bases. This CDR3 has 13 residues. CDR1 is LGHNT, CDR2 FRNRAP, per germline. CDR3 protein: CASGLLTSGEQYF. The DNA of the CDR3 is TGTGCTAGTGGTTTGCTGACTAGTGGCGAGCAGTACTTC.

This clone was found once. This chain joins TRBV10-3 and TRBJ2-3; 9 nucleotides agree with TRBD2. Germline CDR1 is ENHRY and CDR2 is SYGVKD. V was pared by 3 bases and J by 3 bases, with 4 bases of the junction left unmatched. There are 15 residues in the CDR3. CDR3 nucleotides: TGTGCCATCAGTGATGCGGGGGGGCTTACAGATACGCAGTATTTT. Translating it yields CAISDAGGLTDTQYF.

A single count supports this clone. The rearrangement links TRBV2 to TRBJ1-5; D is possibly TRBD1 (6 bases). V was pared by 8 bases and J by 10 bases, with 21 bases between. Germline CDR1 reads SNHLY; CDR2 reads FYNNEI. This CDR3 has 14 residues. Written as DNA, the CDR3 is TGTGCCAGCCTCGGACAGCGAGTAGGGGGACCCCAGCATTTT. Its protein product is CASLGQRVGGPQHF.

J is TRBJ2-7 and V is TRBV5-1; D possibly corresponds to TRBD2 (5 bases). This CDR3 comprises 14 residues. V dropped 4 bases and J dropped 3 bases, with 14 bases sitting between them. The germline gives CDR1 SGHRS, CDR2 YFSETQ. The CDR3 bases are TGCGCCAGCAGCCCTTCCGGGATCGTCTACGAGCAGTACTTC. This encodes CASSPSGIVYEQYF. Complete variable domain (other parts from reference TRBV5-1 and TRBJ2-7): KAGVTQTPRYLIKTRGQQVTLSCSPISGHRSVSWYQQTPGQGLQFLFEYFSETQRNKGNFPGRFSGRQFSNSRSEMNVSTLELGDSALYLCASSPSGIVYEQYFGPGTRLTVT.

The chain has TRBV5-1 and TRBJ2-1; 8 nucleotides match TRBD2. Germline values: CDR1 SGHRS, CDR2 YFSETQ. V gave up 4 bases and J gave up 7 bases; unmatched junction bases: 7. CDR3 size: 14 residues. DNA of the CDR3: TGCGCCAGCAGCGCCGGGACTAGTGGGAATGAGCAGTTCTTC. Translation gives CASSAGTSGNEQFF.

The genes are TRBV29-1 and TRBJ2-3; D remains unclear. V lost 0 bases and J 2 bases, leaving 15 bases between the germline ends. Germline-derived CDR1 and CDR2 are SQVTM and ANQGSEA. This CDR3 contains 16 residues. The DNA of the CDR3 is TGCAGCGTTGAAGATCCGGCAGGTCCGGACACAGATACGCAGTATTTT. Translated: CSVEDPAGPDTDTQYF.

This clone was detected only once. The V and J genes are TRBV7-2 and TRBJ1-2; a possible D gene is TRBD1 (5 bases). From germline, CDR1 is SGHTA and CDR2 FQGNSA. Deletions cut 8 bases from V and 2 bases from J, with 15 bases between. The CDR3 has 14 residues. CDR3 residues: CASGPRDLNYGYTF. DNA of the CDR3: TGTGCCAGCGGTCCCCGGGACTTAAACTATGGCTACACCTTC.

CDR3 sequence: CASSLAGTGDYEQYF. The CDR3 DNA reads as TGTGCCAGCAGCTTAGCAGGGACAGGGGACTACGAGCAGTACTTC. The chain recombines TRBV7-2 with TRBJ2-7; 10 bases align to TRBD1. V trimming: 0 bases; J trimming: 3 bases; junction bases outside the gene matches: 2. From germline, CDR1 is SGHTA and CDR2 FQGNSA. This CDR3 region has 15 residues.